The rows below give T cell receptor beta chains drawn from one sample of a study of blood T cell repertoires in COVID-19. TCRdb's table, derived via immunoSEQ multiplex PCR, lists solely in-frame clones and lacks some. The table includes over 65,000 clones, 81% detected once. Sample: peripheral blood. These receptors all stem from a human donor in a cohort sampled during active COVID-19. Both conserved end residues are part of each CDR3. The order of the fields is V gene, D gene, J gene, clone size, CDR3 protein, CDR3 DNA. A D gene is named only where the DNA matches it firmly. Clone size appears in some rows only: once, few, many, or a class for an expanded clone.

v_gene: TRBV7-9; d_gene: .; j_gene: TRBJ2-5; abundance: .; CDR3aa: CASSPRDFQETQYF; CDR3nt: TGTGCCAGCAGCCCTCGGGACTTCCAAGAGACCCAGTACTTC
v_gene: TRBV7-2; d_gene: .; j_gene: TRBJ2-7; abundance: .; CDR3aa: CASSLGGTVRAYEQYF; CDR3nt: TGTGCCAGCAGCTTAGGCGGGACCGTCAGGGCCTACGAGCAGTACTTC
v_gene: TRBV7-9; d_gene: .; j_gene: TRBJ1-2; abundance: .; CDR3aa: CASSLGRETYGYTF; CDR3nt: TGTGCCAGCAGCCTTGGACGGGAGACCTATGGCTACACCTTC
v_gene: TRBV19; d_gene: TRBD2; j_gene: TRBJ2-1; abundance: .; CDR3aa: CASSIVFRGRGDEQFF; CDR3nt: TGTGCCAGTAGTATCGTTTTCCGCGGGAGGGGAGATGAGCAGTTCTTC
v_gene: TRBV29-1; d_gene: TRBD2; j_gene: TRBJ2-3; abundance: .; CDR3aa: CSVGGRLTDTQYF; CDR3nt: TGCAGCGTAGGCGGGAGATTGACAGATACGCAGTATTTT
v_gene: TRBV19; d_gene: TRBD1; j_gene: TRBJ1-2; abundance: .; CDR3aa: CASGTARRGYGYTF; CDR3nt: TGTGCCAGCGGGACAGCCCGAAGGGGCTATGGCTACACCTTC
v_gene: TRBV13; d_gene: .; j_gene: TRBJ2-2; abundance: .; CDR3aa: CASSLGEVSPETGELFF; CDR3nt: TGTGCCAGCAGCTTAGGCGAGGTGTCCCCGGAAACCGGGGAGCTGTTTTTT
v_gene: TRBV21-1; d_gene: .; j_gene: TRBJ2-1; abundance: .; CDR3aa: CASSKKRGDCYYNEQFF; CDR3nt: TGTGCCAGCAGCAAAAAACGGGGTGATTGCTACTACAATGAGCAGTTCTTC
v_gene: TRBV19; d_gene: TRBD1; j_gene: TRBJ1-6; abundance: .; CDR3aa: CASSIGAPGGSPLHF; CDR3nt: TGTGCCAGTAGTATTGGGGCGCCAGGGGGCTCACCCCTCCACTTT
v_gene: TRBV20-1; d_gene: .; j_gene: TRBJ2-5; abundance: once; CDR3aa: CSASTGRTFGTQYF; CDR3nt: TGCAGTGCTAGTACGGGGAGGACCTTTGGGACCCAGTACTTC
v_gene: TRBV28; d_gene: .; j_gene: TRBJ1-3; abundance: .; CDR3aa: CASSPSGLINTIYF; CDR3nt: TGTGCCAGCAGCCCCTCAGGACTAATAAACACCATATATTTT
v_gene: TRBV6-5; d_gene: TRBD1; j_gene: TRBJ1-2; abundance: .; CDR3aa: CASTTGRDGYTF; CDR3nt: TGTGCCAGTACGACAGGGCGCGATGGCTACACCTTC
v_gene: TRBV7-9; d_gene: .; j_gene: TRBJ2-1; abundance: .; CDR3aa: CASSTSISYNEQFF; CDR3nt: TGTGCCAGCAGCACTAGCATCTCCTACAATGAGCAGTTCTTC